The 32 T cell receptor beta chains presented below share a single source sample, sequenced in a study of T cells in tuberculosis. Sorting used thawed, overnight-rested PBMC stained with anti-CD3, a viability dye and GMM-loaded CD1B tetramer. The CD1B tetramers carried C32 glucose monomycolate purified from Rhodococcus equi. Clones were sequenced by immunoSEQ multiplex PCR, and TCRdb holds only the in-frame ones, with some missing. The data hold tens of thousands of clones, with around 90% observed a single time. The specimen was CD1b-GMM tetramer-negative cells sorted from PBMCs. These receptors all come from an adult woman with latent tuberculosis.

The chain joins TRBV29-1 to TRBJ1-3; D perhaps matches TRBD1 (6 bases). In germline, CDR1 is SQVTM, CDR2 ANQGSEA. The length of the CDR3 is 14 residues. The CDR3 here is CSAGGGSTGNTIYF. In nucleotides, the CDR3 is TGCAGTGCCGGCGGGGGCAGTACTGGAAACACCATATATTTT.

This chain connects TRBV7-2 to TRBJ2-3, with D possibly matching TRBD2 (7 bases). Germline values: CDR1 SGHTA, CDR2 FQGNSA. This CDR3 is built from 17 residues. The ends were cut back, 0 bases at V and 1 base at J, with 14 bases in the middle. The CDR3, as DNA: TGTGCCAGCAGCTTAGCCCTTTGGGGGGGGCGCACAGATACGCAGTATTTT. This encodes CASSLALWGGRTDTQYF.

DNA of the CDR3: TGTGCCAGCAGCTCACAGGGCTTCTCTGGAAACACCATATATTTT. It is translated as CASSSQGFSGNTIYF. The chain carries TRBV7-8 and TRBJ1-3, with a possible D match to TRBD1 (6 bases). Per germline, CDR1 SGHVS and CDR2 FQNEAQ. CDR3 length: 15 residues. V was cut by 4 bases and J by 0 bases, with 10 bases left in between.

This clone has a handful of counts. The rearrangement uses TRBV7-2 and TRBJ1-6; TRBD1 might be the D (6 bases). Deletions cut 8 bases from V and 8 bases from J, with 13 bases between. The CDR3 has 13 residues. From germline, CDR1 is SGHTA and CDR2 FQGNSA. Here the CDR3 DNA reads TGTGCCAGCGGTCCGGGGGGCGATTCACCCCTCCACTTT. It translates to CASGPGGDSPLHF.

The rearrangement uses TRBV6-1 and TRBJ1-1; D is unresolved. Trimming removed 1 base at V and 7 bases at J, with 7 bases between. The CDR3 loop spans 12 amino acids. The germline CDR1 and CDR2 sequences are MNHNS and SASEGT. The CDR3 DNA reads as TGTGCCAGCAGTGAAGGCGCAGGTGAAGCTTTCTTT. Translated: CASSEGAGEAFF.

This clone was counted once. The chain couples TRBV19 to TRBJ2-5; 8 bases are shared with TRBD1. Germline values: CDR1 LNHDA, CDR2 SQIVND (reference sequence). This CDR3 has 16 amino acids. With 9 bases clipped from V and 4 bases from J, the junction kept 16 bases outside the gene matches. The CDR3 protein is CASAKGTGQGRETQYF. As DNA, the CDR3 is TGTGCCAGCGCCAAGGGGACCGGACAGGGTCGAGAGACCCAGTACTTC.

The V call is TRBV19, the J call TRBJ2-7; 11 nucleotides align to TRBD1. Germline V gives CDR1 LNHDA, CDR2 SQIVND (reference sequence). V lost 7 bases, J lost 2 bases, and 4 bases stayed unmatched. The CDR3 sequence is 14 residues long. CDR3 residues: CASTRTGGPYEQYF. The CDR3 nucleotides are TGTGCCAGTACCCGGACAGGGGGCCCCTACGAGCAGTACTTC.

The rearrangement links TRBV7-2 to TRBJ1-6; 7 bases align to TRBD1. Per the germline V gene, CDR1 is SGHTA and CDR2 is FQGNSA. The junction had 7 bases not matched to a gene; V was cut back by 5 bases and J by 6 bases. The CDR3 loop spans 15 amino acids. CDR3 in DNA: TGTGCCAGCAGCCAACAGGGGATCCTTAATTCACCCCTCCACTTT. Translating gives CASSQQGILNSPLHF.

The table lists this clone with a count of one. The chain carries TRBV21-1 and TRBJ1-1; the D call in the table, TRBD1, was not verified against the DNA. TRBV21-1 is assigned pseudogene status. The CDR3 is 12 amino acids. CDR3 nucleotide sequence: TGTGCCAGCATTTACAAAAGGGGTGAAGCTTTCTTT. This codes for CASIYKRGEAFF.

The genes are TRBV6-5 and TRBJ2-7, with TRBD1 matching over 9 bases. CDR3 size: 15 residues. After removal of 0 bases from V and 1 base from J, the junction contained 1 base not matched to a gene. CDR1 is MNHEY, CDR2 SVGAGI, per germline. CDR3 sequence: CASSYSTGGSYEQYF. The CDR3 DNA follows: TGTGCCAGCAGTTACTCGACAGGGGGATCCTACGAGCAGTACTTC.

The rearrangement joins TRBV15 to TRBJ2-2; 9 positions match TRBD2. The CDR3 contains 16 residues. J gave up 4 bases and V 6 bases, and 9 bases lay outside the gene matches. Germline V lookup: CDR1 LNHNV, CDR2 YYDKDF (reference sequence). The CDR3 sequence is CATRASGGLGTGELFF. CDR3 nucleotide sequence: TGTGCCACCAGAGCCAGCGGGGGGTTGGGCACCGGGGAGCTGTTTTTT.

This clone occurred a few times. The rearrangement uses TRBV4-1 and TRBJ2-7; 9 bases fit TRBD1. V dropped 0 bases and J dropped 6; count of bases not matched to a gene: 9. This CDR3 spans 16 amino acids. Germline-derived CDR1 and CDR2 are MGHRA and YSYEKL. In DNA form, the CDR3 reads TGCGCCAGCAGCCAAGAGAGGACAGGGGCGGCTCGCGAGCAGTACTTC. Translation: CASSQERTGAAREQYF.

The chain combines TRBV19 with TRBJ1-5; 7 bases fit TRBD1. V lost 5 bases and J lost 4; bases outside the gene matches: 5. CDR3 length: 14 residues. Germline V lookup: CDR1 LNHDA, CDR2 SQIVND (reference sequence). CDR3 loop: CASSLLQGNQPQHF. In DNA, the CDR3 is TGTGCCAGTAGTCTATTACAGGGGAATCAGCCCCAGCATTTT. Based on the CDR3 plus reference TRBV19 and TRBJ1-5, the full variable domain is DGGITQSPKYLFRKEGQNVTLSCEQNLNHDAMYWYRQDPGQGLRLIYYSQIVNDFQKGDIAEGYSVSREKKESFPLTVTSAQKNPTAFYLCASSLLQGNQPQHFGDGTRLSIL.

This clone appeared a single time. V and J are TRBV12-5 and TRBJ1-1; D not resolved. Looked up from germline, CDR1 is LGHNT and CDR2 is FRNRAP. The CDR3 runs 14 residues. Trimming stripped 7 bases from V and 0 bases from J, with 12 bases between. CDR3 in amino acids: CASASEGMNTEAFF. DNA for the CDR3: TGTGCTAGTGCCTCAGAGGGCATGAACACTGAAGCTTTCTTT.

This chain links TRBV11-2 with TRBJ2-1; TRBD2 agrees at 8 bases. The length of the CDR3 is 15 residues. CDR1 and CDR2 (germline): SGHAT, FQNNGV. After removal of 4 bases from V and 9 bases from J, the junction contained 11 bases not matched to a gene. As DNA, the CDR3 is TGTGCCAGCAGCTCCGGACGGCGACTAGCGCCTGAGCAGTTCTTC. Amino acids: CASSSGRRLAPEQFF.

This chain links TRBV2 with TRBJ2-2, with 16 bases lining up with TRBD2. CDR3 length equals 18 residues. Germline values: CDR1 SNHLY, CDR2 FYNNEI. V was pared by 4 bases and J by 0 bases, with 2 bases of the junction left unmatched. As DNA, the CDR3 is TGTGCCAGCAGTGTGGGACTAGCGGGGGGGCCGAACACCGGGGAGCTGTTTTTT. It specifies CASSVGLAGGPNTGELFF.

The V and J genes are TRBV15 and TRBJ1-3, with TRBD1 matching over 9 bases. Trimming at V came to 11 bases and at J to 4 bases, leaving 6 bases not matched to a gene. From germline, CDR1 is LNHNV and CDR2 YYDKDF (reference sequence). The CDR3 sequence is 13 residues long. The CDR3 region has the DNA TGTGCCCCTTACAGGGGGCCCGGAAACACCATATATTTT. Its protein is CAPYRGPGNTIYF.

The rearrangement uses TRBV4-3 and TRBJ1-2; 8 nucleotides match TRBD1. The CDR3 has 16 amino acids. Looked up from germline, CDR1 is LGHNA and CDR2 is YSLEER. V shed 0 bases and J 7 bases; nucleotides not matched to a gene: 10. CDR3 sequence reads: CASSQEDAGGLGGYTF. Written as DNA, the CDR3 is TGCGCCAGCAGCCAAGAGGACGCAGGGGGCCTGGGTGGCTACACCTTC.

This chain joins TRBV18 and TRBJ2-7, with unresolved D. The CDR3 consists of 16 residues. V was clipped by 3 bases and J by 1 base, with 16 bases between them. Germline-derived CDR1 and CDR2 are KGHSH and LQKENI. The CDR3 loop is CASSPLGATMSYEQYV. CDR3 bases: TGTGCCAGCTCACCGCTTGGCGCAACTATGTCCTACGAGCAGTACGTC.

The chain links TRBV5-1 to TRBJ2-1; 11 nucleotides line up with TRBD2. This CDR3 is built from 17 residues. CDR1 is SGHRS, CDR2 YFSETQ, per germline. With 2 bases clipped from V and 7 bases from J, the junction kept 11 bases outside the gene matches. The CDR3, as DNA: TGCGCCAGCAGCTTCGCCATAGCGGGGGGGCCGTTAAATGAGCAGTTCTTC. Protein: CASSFAIAGGPLNEQFF.

This chain uses TRBV19 with TRBJ2-7; 9 bases fit TRBD2. The J segment lost 4 bases and the V segment lost 5 bases, leaving 3 bases of the junction unmatched. CDR3 length: 13 amino acids. The germline CDR1 and CDR2 sequences are LNHDA and SQIVND (reference sequence). CDR3 sequence (DNA): TGTGCCAGTAGTGCGGGACTAGCTTACGAGCAGTACTTC. Amino acids: CASSAGLAYEQYF. Together with reference TRBV19 and TRBJ2-7, the CDR3 gives the full variable domain: DGGITQSPKYLFRKEGQNVTLSCEQNLNHDAMYWYRQDPGQGLRLIYYSQIVNDFQKGDIAEGYSVSREKKESFPLTVTSAQKNPTAFYLCASSAGLAYEQYFGPGTRLTVT.

The rearrangement joins TRBV7-9 to TRBJ2-5; 11 bases line up with TRBD2. V was pared by 3 bases and J by 4 bases, with 1 base of the junction left unmatched. The CDR3 is 14 residues long. Germline-derived CDR1 and CDR2 are SEHNR and FQNEAQ (reference sequence). The CDR3, as DNA: TGTGCCAGCAGCTTGACTAGCGGGGTAGAGACCCAGTACTTC. It codes for CASSLTSGVETQYF.

This rearrangement joins TRBV5-1 to TRBJ1-2; 9 bases are a match to TRBD1. The CDR3 runs to 13 residues. CDR1 is SGHRS and CDR2 is YFSETQ in the germline V gene. V trimming: 3 bases; J trimming: 4 bases; junction bases outside the gene matches: 1. The CDR3 DNA reads TGCGCCAGCAGCTGGGACAGGGCCTATGGCTACACCTTC. It is translated as CASSWDRAYGYTF.

The chain has TRBV19 and TRBJ1-5, with 8 bases fitting TRBD1. The CDR3 length is 15 residues. Losses at the gene ends were 5 bases for V and 7 bases for J; bases not matched to a gene: 10. Germline values: CDR1 LNHDA, CDR2 SQIVND (reference sequence). CDR3 in amino acids: CASSPRGQGAQPQHF. The CDR3 DNA reads TGTGCCAGTAGTCCTCGGGGGCAGGGGGCACAGCCCCAGCATTTT. The full variable domain, its missing parts supplied by reference TRBV19 and TRBJ1-5, is DGGITQSPKYLFRKEGQNVTLSCEQNLNHDAMYWYRQDPGQGLRLIYYSQIVNDFQKGDIAEGYSVSREKKESFPLTVTSAQKNPTAFYLCASSPRGQGAQPQHFGDGTRLSIL.

The rearrangement uses TRBV10-3 and TRBJ2-3; D gene uncertain. CDR1 is ENHRY and CDR2 is SYGVKD in the germline V gene. Trimming pared 11 bases from V and 1 base from J, leaving 13 bases between. CDR3 size: 13 residues. CDR3 in DNA: TGTGCCGTCCAGGTGGTGGGCACAGATACGCAGTATTTT. This codes for CAVQVVGTDTQYF.

The chain employs TRBV6-1 and TRBJ2-5; possible D gene TRBD1, 5 bases. CDR3 length: 13 residues. The germline V gene has CDR1 MNHNS and CDR2 SASEGT. Trimming took off 6 bases at V and 5 bases at J, with 13 bases between the two ends. This CDR3 is CASRIGVGETQYF. The CDR3 region has the DNA TGTGCCAGCAGGATAGGGGTCGGGGAGACCCAGTACTTC.

The rearrangement links TRBV5-4 to TRBJ2-3, with TRBD2 identical over 11 bases. CDR3 size: 17 residues. The V segment lost 4 bases and the J segment 3 bases; nucleotides outside the gene matches: 10. The germline V gene has CDR1 SGHNT and CDR2 YYREEE (reference sequence). The CDR3 is CASSALAGGPPTDTQYF. In DNA, the CDR3 is TGTGCCAGCAGCGCCTTAGCGGGGGGGCCCCCAACAGATACGCAGTATTTT.

This clone was detected only once. The chain joins TRBV5-6 to TRBJ2-3, with 9 nucleotides matching TRBD1. The CDR3 has 16 amino acids. In germline, CDR1 is SGHDT, CDR2 YYEEEE. With 3 bases clipped from V and 6 bases from J, the junction kept 11 bases outside the gene matches. The CDR3 DNA reads as TGTGCCAGCAGCTCGGGCCGGGACAGGGTGGCGGATACGCAGTATTTT. This encodes CASSSGRDRVADTQYF.

The genes are TRBV28 and TRBJ2-7, with D maybe TRBD2 (5 bases). This CDR3 has 17 residues. Trimming took off 7 bases at V and 0 bases at J, with 22 bases between the two ends. The germline CDR1 and CDR2 sequences are MDHEN and SYDVKM. The CDR3 DNA reads TGTGCCAGCACCACCAAGTCGGGGTTCTTTGCCTCCTACGAGCAGTACGTC. Residues: CASTTKSGFFASYEQYV.

V and J are TRBV2 and TRBJ1-4, with 7 bases identical to TRBD1. This CDR3 contains 15 residues. Trimming took 7 bases from V and 3 from J; bases not matched to a gene: 8. CDR1 and CDR2 (germline): SNHLY, FYNNEI. The CDR3 loop reads CASKQGSTANEKLFF. Written as DNA, the CDR3 is TGTGCCAGCAAACAGGGGTCTACCGCTAATGAAAAACTGTTTTTT. The full variable domain, in which reference TRBV2 and TRBJ1-4 provide the parts outside the CDR3, is EPEVTQTPSHQVTQMGQEVILRCVPISNHLYFYWYRQILGQKVEFLVSFYNNEISEKSEIFDDQFSVERPDGSNFTLKIRSTKLEDSAMYFCASKQGSTANEKLFFGSGTQLSVL.

This clone was seen only once. This chain joins TRBV7-9 and TRBJ2-3; tentatively, D is TRBD1 (5 bases). The CDR3 is 14 amino acids. From germline, CDR1 is SEHNR and CDR2 FQNEAQ (reference sequence). The V gene lost 2 bases and the J gene lost 5 bases, with 11 bases spanning the gap. The CDR3 DNA reads TGTGCCAGCAGCTTACCTTCAAGGGGAGATACGCAGTATTTT. The encoded protein is CASSLPSRGDTQYF.

The rearrangement uses TRBV11-2 and TRBJ2-7; D is unresolved. The CDR3 extends over 11 amino acids. From germline, CDR1 is SGHAT and CDR2 FQNNGV. Trimming removed 5 bases from V and 3 bases from J, with 5 bases in between. The CDR3 protein is CASSMNYEQYV. The CDR3 DNA is TGTGCCAGCAGCATGAACTACGAGCAGTACGTC.